A selection of T cell receptor beta chains follows, all from one sample in a study of blood T cells in healthy people across ages. MiXCR, run by TCRdb on the 5' RACE reads, gives a single entry per CDR3 protein. The sample includes about 1.1 million distinct CDR3 sequences, roughly two fifths seen only once; the top ten take roughly 14%. The specimen was blood. These receptors were obtained from a young man in good health. Both conserved end residues are part of each CDR3. Fields, in order: J gene, V gene, clone size, D gene, CDR3 DNA, CDR3 protein. The D gene is left open where the match is weak. Expanded clones get a size class; other rows say once, few or many, or leave the size out.

TRBJ2-5,TRBV7-2,many,NA,TGTGCCAGCAGATCTCAAGAGACCCAGTACTTC,CASRSQETQYF
TRBJ1-6,TRBV27,NA,NA,TGTGCCAGCAGTTTTGAGTCCTATAATTCACCCCTCCACTTT,CASSFESYNSPLHF
TRBJ1-5,TRBV28,NA,NA,TGTGCCACTATGTATATTGGGAATCAGCCCCAGCATTTT,CATMYIGNQPQHF
TRBJ2-3,TRBV6-1,NA,NA,TGTGCCAGCAGTGAAGCCGATCGTACGCAGTATTTT,CASSEADRTQYF
TRBJ2-3,TRBV6-1,NA,TRBD1,TGTGCCAGCAGTCTCCTGACAGGGGCCCTTAGCACAGATACGCAGTATTTT,CASSLLTGALSTDTQYF
TRBJ1-6,TRBV27,few,NA,TGTGCCAGCGGCAGCCCTAATTCACCCCTCCACTTT,CASGSPNSPLHF
TRBJ1-5,TRBV25-1,NA,NA,TGTGCCAGCAGCACACAAGGGGATCAGCCCCAGCATTTT,CASSTQGDQPQHF
TRBJ2-7,TRBV7-6,few,NA,TGTGCCAGCAGATTACAAGCTGAACCCTACGAGCAGTACTTC,CASRLQAEPYEQYF
TRBJ1-2,TRBV7-2,NA,NA,TGTGCCAGCAGCCTAGGGCAGACTGGCTACACCTTC,CASSLGQTGYTF
TRBJ1-3,TRBV7-9,NA,TRBD1,TGTGCCAGCAGCTCCCGGGACAGGGCGGTCGATGCCACCATATATTTT,CASSSRDRAVDATIYF
TRBJ1-2,TRBV29-1,few,NA,TGCAGCGTTGAAGGGCAGTCGGCAGGGTCTCGGGCTAACTATGGCTACACCTTC,CSVEGQSAGSRANYGYTF